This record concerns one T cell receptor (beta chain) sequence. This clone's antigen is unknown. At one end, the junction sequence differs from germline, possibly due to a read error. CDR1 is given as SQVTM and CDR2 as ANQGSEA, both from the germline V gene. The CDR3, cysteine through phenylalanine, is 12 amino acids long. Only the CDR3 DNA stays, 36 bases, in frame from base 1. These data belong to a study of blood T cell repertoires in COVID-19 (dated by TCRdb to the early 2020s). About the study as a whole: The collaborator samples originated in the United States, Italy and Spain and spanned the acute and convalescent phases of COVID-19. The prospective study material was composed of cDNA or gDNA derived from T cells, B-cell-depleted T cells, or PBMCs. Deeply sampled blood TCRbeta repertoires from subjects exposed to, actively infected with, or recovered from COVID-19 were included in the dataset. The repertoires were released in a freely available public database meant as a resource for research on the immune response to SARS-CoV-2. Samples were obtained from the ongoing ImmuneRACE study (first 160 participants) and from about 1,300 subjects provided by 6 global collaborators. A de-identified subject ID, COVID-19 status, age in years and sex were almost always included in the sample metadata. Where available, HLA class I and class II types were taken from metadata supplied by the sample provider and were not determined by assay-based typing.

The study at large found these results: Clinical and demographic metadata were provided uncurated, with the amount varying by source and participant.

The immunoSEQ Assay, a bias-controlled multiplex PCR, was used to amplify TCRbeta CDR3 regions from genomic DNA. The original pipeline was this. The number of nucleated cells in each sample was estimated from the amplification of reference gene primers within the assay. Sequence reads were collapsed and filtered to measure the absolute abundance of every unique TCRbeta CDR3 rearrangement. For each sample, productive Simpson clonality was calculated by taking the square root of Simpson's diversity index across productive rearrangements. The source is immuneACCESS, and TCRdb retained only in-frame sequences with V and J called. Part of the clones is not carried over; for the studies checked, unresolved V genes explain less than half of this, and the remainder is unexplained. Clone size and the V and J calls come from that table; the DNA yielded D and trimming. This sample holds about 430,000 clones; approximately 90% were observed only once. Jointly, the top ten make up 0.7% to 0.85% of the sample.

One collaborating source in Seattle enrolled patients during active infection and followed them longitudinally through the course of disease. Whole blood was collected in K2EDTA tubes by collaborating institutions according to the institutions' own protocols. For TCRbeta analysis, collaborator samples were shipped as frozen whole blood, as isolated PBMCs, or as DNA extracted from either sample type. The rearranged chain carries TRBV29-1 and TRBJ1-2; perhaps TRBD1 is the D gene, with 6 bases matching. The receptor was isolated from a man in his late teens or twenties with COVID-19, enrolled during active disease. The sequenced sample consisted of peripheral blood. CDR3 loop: CSVEGGGHGYTF. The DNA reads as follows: TGCAGCGTCGAAGGGGGGGGCCATGGCTACACCTTC.